These 17 T cell receptor beta chains share one sample of origin, sequenced in a study of blood T cell repertoires in COVID-19. The protocol was immunoSEQ multiplex PCR, while the TCRdb copy is restricted to in-frame clones and leaves out a portion. The table has 200,000 to 300,000 clones, approximately 83% seen once. Sequencing input: PBMCs or T cells enriched from blood (not recorded which). These receptor sequences come from a woman in her thirties or forties with acute COVID-19.

The V call is TRBV12-3 or TRBV12-4, the J call TRBJ1-3; the D is unclear. This CDR3 has 13 residues. V was trimmed by 6 bases and J by 0 bases, leaving 6 bases between them. CDR3 loop: CASRQVSGNTIYF. The CDR3 coding sequence is TGTGCCAGCAGGCAGGTCTCTGGAAACACCATATATTTT.

This chain links TRBV11-3 with TRBJ2-7, with TRBD1 as a possible D gene (5 bases). The CDR3 runs 15 residues. Trimming stripped 5 bases from V and 3 bases from J, with 17 bases between. The germline gives CDR1 SGHNT, CDR2 YENEEA. In DNA form, the CDR3 reads TGTGCCAGCAGCGTAGGGGCCCCCGAGATCTACGAGCAGTACTTC. Translated, it gives CASSVGAPEIYEQYF.

This clone was detected only a few times. The chain combines TRBV6-5 with TRBJ1-2, with TRBD1 as a possible D gene (6 bases). This CDR3 spans 14 amino acids. The V gene's germline CDR1 is MNHEY and CDR2 SVGAGI. Trimming took 6 bases from V and 4 from J, leaving 15 bases between them. Here the CDR3 DNA reads TGTGCCAGCAGCCTAGAGGGGGGGGCCTATGGCTACACCTTC. It is translated as CASSLEGGAYGYTF.

The V and J genes are TRBV7-8 and TRBJ1-5, with 9 bases fitting TRBD1. The CDR3 is made up of 16 amino acids. CDR1 is SGHVS, CDR2 FQNEAQ, per germline. The ends lost 6 bases at V and 7 bases at J; junction bases unmatched: 13. CDR3 DNA: TGTGCCAGCAGTAACCTCCCGGGACAGGGTGACCAGCCCCAGCATTTT. Protein sequence: CASSNLPGQGDQPQHF.

This chain uses TRBV2 with TRBJ1-1; D may be TRBD1 (6 bases). Per the germline V gene, CDR1 is SNHLY and CDR2 is FYNNEI. Trimming cost V 5 bases and J 3 bases, with 10 bases left between them. The CDR3 sequence is 13 residues long. CDR3 DNA sequence: TGTGCCAGCAGTCAGGGGAAGGACACTGAAGCTTTCTTT. Encoded protein: CASSQGKDTEAFF.

The chain joins TRBV20-1 to TRBJ2-1, with D tentatively TRBD1 (5 bases). The V and J ends lost 5 bases and 13 bases respectively, with 12 bases between them. In germline, CDR1 is DFQATT, CDR2 SNEGSKA (reference sequence). There are 10 residues in the CDR3. The CDR3 bases are TGCAGTGCTCAAGCAGGGTTCCAGTTCTTC. This sequence encodes CSAQAGFQFF.

The genes are TRBV19 and TRBJ1-5; 8 bases are a match to TRBD1. Unmatched junction bases numbered 7, after V lost 5 bases and J lost 4 bases. Germline V gene lookup returns CDR1 LNHDA and CDR2 SQIVND (reference sequence). The CDR3 consists of 15 residues. The chain's CDR3 is CASSSGQARNQPQHF. CDR3 DNA sequence: TGTGCCAGTAGTTCGGGACAGGCCCGGAATCAGCCCCAGCATTTT.

V and J are TRBV25-1 and TRBJ2-7; D is unresolved. Per the germline V gene, CDR1 is MGHDK and CDR2 is SYGVNS. Trimming stripped 4 bases from V and 0 bases from J, with 10 bases between. The CDR3 extends over 14 amino acids. As DNA, the CDR3 is TGTGCCAGCAGTGGTGAGGCAGACTCCTACGAGCAGTACTTC. Its translation: CASSGEADSYEQYF.

The V and J genes are TRBV27 and TRBJ2-7, with 11 bases aligning to TRBD2. The CDR3 extends over 15 amino acids. Losses at the gene ends were 5 bases for V and 5 bases for J; bases not matched to a gene: 8. CDR1 MNHEY and CDR2 SMNVEV come from the germline V gene (reference sequence). The CDR3 protein is CASSTLTSGKDEQYF. In DNA, the CDR3 is TGTGCCAGCAGTACCCTGACTAGCGGGAAGGACGAGCAGTACTTC.

Only one count was recorded for this clone. The V call is TRBV30, the J call TRBJ2-2; TRBD2 matches at 14 bases. CDR1 is GTSNPN, CDR2 SVGIG, per germline (reference sequence). The ends lost 3 bases at V and 5 bases at J; junction bases unmatched: 11. This CDR3 is 18 amino acids long. The CDR3 loop reads CAWRGTSGRGFSTGELFF. The CDR3 DNA follows: TGTGCCTGGAGGGGGACTAGCGGGAGAGGGTTTAGTACCGGGGAGCTGTTTTTT. Using reference TRBV30 and TRBJ2-2 for the parts outside the CDR3, the full variable domain is SQTIHQWPATLVQPVGSPLSLECTVEGTSNPNLYWYRQAAGRGLQLLFYSVGIGQISSEVPQNLSASRPQDRQFILSSKKLLLSDSGFYLCAWRGTSGRGFSTGELFFGEGSRLTVL.

The chain has TRBV7-8 and TRBJ2-1; 9 nucleotides align to TRBD1. Germline V gene lookup returns CDR1 SGHVS and CDR2 FQNEAQ. CDR3 length equals 16 residues. V trimming: 5 bases; J trimming: 5 bases; junction bases outside the gene matches: 10. The CDR3 DNA reads as TGTGCCAGCAGCAAAAAGGGACAGGGTCTGGACAATGAGCAGTTCTTC. Translating it yields CASSKKGQGLDNEQFF.

This chain links TRBV19 with TRBJ2-3, with 7 bases identical to TRBD2. The germline CDR1 and CDR2 sequences are LNHDA and SQIVND (reference sequence). The CDR3 has 15 amino acids. Germline trimming cut 2 bases from V and 0 bases from J; bases unmatched to any gene: 2. The CDR3 bases are TGTGCCAGTAGTATATTGGGAGGGAGCACAGATACGCAGTATTTT. It is translated as CASSILGGSTDTQYF.

The rearrangement uses TRBV27 and TRBJ1-1; D is possibly TRBD1 (5 bases). This CDR3 comprises 16 residues. V was pared by 6 bases and J by 2 bases, with 19 bases between. Germline loops: CDR1 MNHEY, CDR2 SMNVEV (reference sequence). In DNA form, the CDR3 reads TGTGCCAGCAGCCGGTTCCCCAGGGATGGTAACACTGAAGCTTTCTTT. Its protein product is CASSRFPRDGNTEAFF.

In nucleotides, the CDR3 is TGTGCCAGCAGTGAAGCAAACCTTGGAGAGTTCTTC. This codes for CASSEANLGEFF. The chain links TRBV2 to TRBJ2-1; D is ambiguous. Trimming cost V 0 bases and J 14 bases, with 11 bases left between them. The CDR3 sequence is 12 residues long. Germline V gene data show CDR1 as SNHLY and CDR2 as FYNNEI.

The chain carries TRBV27 and TRBJ2-7; no definite D call. V was pared by 4 bases and J by 2 bases, with 15 bases between. The CDR3 has 15 residues. CDR1 and CDR2 (germline): MNHEY, SMNVEV (reference sequence). CDR3 protein: CASSSSGGRTYEQYF. As DNA, the CDR3 is TGTGCCAGCAGTTCGTCAGGTGGTAGAACCTACGAGCAGTACTTC.

The chain carries TRBV19 and TRBJ2-7; maybe TRBD1 (6 bases). Germline assignment: CDR1 LNHDA and CDR2 SQIVND (reference sequence). V dropped 6 bases and J dropped 4 bases, with 19 bases sitting between them. CDR3 size: 15 residues. CDR3 bases: TGTGCCAGTAGGGCAGGGGCAGGGGAAACTTACGAGCAGTACTTC. Translation gives CASRAGAGETYEQYF.

The chain links TRBV25-1 to TRBJ1-6; D not certain. Germline values: CDR1 MGHDK, CDR2 SYGVNS. V lost 0 bases, J lost 6 bases, and 3 bases lay in between. The CDR3 totals 13 residues. The CDR3 is CASSEYSNSPLHF. CDR3 DNA sequence: TGTGCCAGCAGTGAATATAGTAATTCACCCCTCCACTTT.